Below, 8 T cell receptor beta chains from the same sample are listed, as sequenced in a study of cytomegalovirus exposure and HLA in healthy donors. PCR involved 60 Vbeta and 13 Jbeta primers. This table comes from immunoSEQ multiplex PCR, and its TCRdb copy is limited to in-frame clones, with some not included. The repertoire holds about 100,000 clones, with about 59% as singletons. The sequenced sample consisted of PBMCs. These receptors came from a man in his thirties or forties in good health and CMV-seropositive.

A few counts support this clone. This chain joins TRBV25-1 and TRBJ1-1, with TRBD1 matching 7 bases. The trim removed 5 bases at V and 5 bases at J, leaving 5 bases unmatched. The germline gives CDR1 MGHDK, CDR2 SYGVNS. The CDR3 contains 13 residues. CDR3: CASSRRGRTEAFF. The CDR3 DNA reads as TGTGCCAGCAGTAGGAGGGGGCGGACTGAAGCTTTCTTT.

The gene calls are TRBV6-6 and TRBJ2-3; the D is unclear. Trimming removed 8 bases at V and 0 bases at J, with 9 bases between. The CDR3 extends over 13 amino acids. Germline lookup yields CDR1 MNHNY and CDR2 SVGAGI (reference sequence). The CDR3 is CASAVASTDTQYF. The CDR3 DNA reads TGTGCCAGCGCAGTGGCTAGCACAGATACGCAGTATTTT.

In nucleotides, the CDR3 is TGTGCCAGCAGCCGACAGGTTCAAGAGACCCAGTACTTC. The encoded protein is CASSRQVQETQYF. The rearrangement uses TRBV7-3 and TRBJ2-5, with D perhaps TRBD1 (6 bases). The ends were cut back, 5 bases at V and 2 bases at J, with 9 bases in the middle. The CDR3 has 13 residues. Germline loops: CDR1 SGHTA, CDR2 FQGTGA.

The chain combines TRBV5-1 with TRBJ2-5; perhaps TRBD2 as D (5 bases). CDR3 length: 14 residues. The germline V gene has CDR1 SGHRS and CDR2 YFSETQ. Trimming removed 2 bases from V and 4 bases from J, with 12 bases in between. CDR3 coding DNA: TGCGCCAGCAGCTTAGCGGTGGGGTTAGAGACCCAGTACTTC. Translating it yields CASSLAVGLETQYF.

The gene calls are TRBV10-3 and TRBJ1-1; D is uncertain. Germline V gene sequence: CDR1 ENHRY, CDR2 SYGVKD. V lost 9 bases and J lost 4, with 9 bases in between. This CDR3 has 11 residues. CDR3 nucleotide sequence: TGTGCCATTCGGGGAAGCACTGAAGCTTTCTTT. This encodes CAIRGSTEAFF.

This chain connects TRBV30 to TRBJ1-4, with 8 bases lining up with TRBD1. From germline, CDR1 is GTSNPN and CDR2 SVGIG (reference sequence). The V and J ends lost 1 base and 5 bases, in that order; junction bases with no gene match: 9. The CDR3 totals 16 residues. The CDR3 protein is CAWSGTRGQGNEKLFF. DNA for the CDR3: TGTGCCTGGAGTGGAACTCGAGGACAGGGAAATGAAAAACTGTTTTTT.

The CDR3: CASSVIGGGALDTQYF. Here the CDR3 DNA reads TGTGCCAGCAGCGTCATTGGCGGGGGGGCCTTAGATACGCAGTATTTT. The genes are TRBV9 and TRBJ2-3, with 9 bases that match TRBD2. The CDR3 is made up of 16 amino acids. From germline, CDR1 is SGDLS and CDR2 YYNGEE. V trimming: 2 bases; J trimming: 5 bases; junction bases outside the gene matches: 9.

This clone was observed a handful of times. V is TRBV7-9 and J is TRBJ1-1, with 7 nucleotides matching TRBD1. CDR3 length: 14 amino acids. The V gene end was trimmed by 3 bases and the J gene end by 3 bases; junction bases not matched to a gene: 4. Looked up from germline, CDR1 is SEHNR and CDR2 is FQNEAQ (reference sequence). The CDR3 region is CASSLPGGDTEAFF. DNA of the CDR3: TGTGCCAGCAGCTTGCCAGGGGGAGACACTGAAGCTTTCTTT.